This entry lists 11 T cell receptor beta chains sequenced from one sample in a study of post-analysis software for immune sequencing data. Regarding the study as a whole: A handful of TRBV segments occurring more often in patients than controls included TRBV5-6, TRBV5-1 and TRBV20-1.

What these receptors recognize is not known. Tagging with unique molecular identifiers was a feature of the TCR beta cDNA libraries. TCRdb re-derived calls from the PCR reads in MiXCR, one entry per CDR3 protein. The data show almost 700,000 distinct CDR3 sequences, with 55% to 70% seen just once and around 11% held by the top ten. Input material: blood. Receptors were obtained from a girl aged 2 to 10 with multiple sclerosis.

This chain connects TRBV20-1 to TRBJ2-3; 7 bases match TRBD2. The CDR3 is made up of 15 amino acids. With V trimmed by 0 bases and J by 2 bases, 5 bases remained unmatched. Germline V lookup: CDR1 DFQATT, CDR2 SNEGSKA (reference sequence). As DNA, the CDR3 is TGCAGTGCTAGAGATTTTGCGGGGGACACAGATACGCAGTATTTT. Protein: CSARDFAGDTDTQYF.

This chain joins TRBV20-1 and TRBJ2-1, with TRBD2 identical over 9 bases. The CDR3 consists of 15 residues. The V segment lost 1 base and the J segment 7 bases; nucleotides outside the gene matches: 8. Germline V lookup: CDR1 DFQATT, CDR2 SNEGSKA (reference sequence). The CDR3 loop reads CSARVSASGTNEQFF. DNA of the CDR3: TGCAGTGCTAGAGTCTCAGCTAGCGGGACGAATGAGCAGTTCTTC.

The rearrangement uses TRBV20-1 and TRBJ2-3; 8 bases are shared with TRBD2. This CDR3 has 16 amino acids. With V trimmed by 0 bases and J by 6 bases, 11 bases remained unmatched. CDR1 is DFQATT, CDR2 SNEGSKA, per germline (reference sequence). The CDR3: CSARDRLRTSRDTQYF. The CDR3 DNA sequence: TGCAGTGCTAGAGATCGCTTAAGGACTAGCCGCGATACGCAGTATTTT.

V and J are TRBV29-1 and TRBJ2-3; possible D gene TRBD2, 6 bases. This CDR3 region has 13 residues. The V gene lost 3 bases and the J gene lost 4 bases, with 11 bases spanning the gap. CDR1 is SQVTM and CDR2 is ANQGSEA in the germline V gene. The CDR3 loop is CSVEERAPDTQYF. DNA for the CDR3: TGCAGCGTTGAGGAGCGGGCCCCAGATACGCAGTATTTT.

The rearrangement links TRBV11-2 to TRBJ2-3; the D gene is possibly TRBD1 (5 bases). CDR3 length: 12 residues. With 3 bases removed from V and 9 bases from J, the gap between germline ends came to 10 bases. Germline loops: CDR1 SGHAT, CDR2 FQNNGV. CDR3 residues: CASSLTVRTQYF. CDR3 DNA sequence: TGTGCCAGCAGCTTGACAGTGAGGACGCAGTATTTT.

V usage is TRBV20-1 and J usage is TRBJ2-5; 9 bases agree with TRBD2. Gene TRBJ2-7 matches the end of the DNA better, so the J call may be wrong. The CDR3 covers 14 residues. Germline V gene sequence: CDR1 DFQATT, CDR2 SNEGSKA (reference sequence). Here the CDR3 reads CSASRASGTYEQYF. The CDR3 DNA reads as TGCAGTGCTAGTAGGGCTAGCGGGACCTACGAGCAGTACTTC.

This sequence joins TRBV7-2 and TRBJ2-3; D not certain. The CDR3 runs 15 residues. Trimming removed 2 bases at V and 3 bases at J, with 12 bases between. CDR1 and CDR2 (germline): SGHTA, FQGNSA. CDR3 in amino acids: CASSLNMSPTDTQYF. In DNA form, the CDR3 reads TGTGCCAGCAGCTTAAATATGTCCCCGACAGATACGCAGTATTTT.

The chain joins TRBV5-1 to TRBJ2-1; tentatively, D is TRBD2 (5 bases). Deletions cut 4 bases from V and 8 bases from J, with 13 bases between. The CDR3 consists of 13 residues. Germline CDR1 is SGHRS and CDR2 is YFSETQ. The CDR3 sequence: CASSGGLNDEQFF. CDR3 bases: TGCGCCAGCAGCGGAGGCCTGAACGATGAGCAGTTCTTC. Together with reference TRBV5-1 and TRBJ2-1, the CDR3 gives the full variable domain: KAGVTQTPRYLIKTRGQQVTLSCSPISGHRSVSWYQQTPGQGLQFLFEYFSETQRNKGNFPGRFSGRQFSNSRSEMNVSTLELGDSALYLCASSGGLNDEQFFGPGTRLTVL.

The CDR3 reads CASLAGGLIEQFF. CDR3 nucleotides: TGTGCCAGCCTTGCAGGAGGGCTAATTGAGCAGTTCTTC. The chain employs TRBV28 and TRBJ2-1; weak D call: TRBD2 (6 bases). The germline CDR1 and CDR2 sequences are MDHEN and SYDVKM. Trimming removed 8 bases from V and 9 bases from J, with 17 bases in between. This CDR3 is 13 amino acids long.

The rearrangement joins TRBV2 to TRBJ2-1, with D possibly matching TRBD2 (5 bases). V dropped 7 bases and J dropped 6 bases, with 16 bases sitting between them. Germline CDR1 SNHLY, CDR2 FYNNEI. This CDR3 is built from 14 residues. CDR3 sequence reads: CASKGSEGPNEQFF. Written as DNA, the CDR3 is TGTGCCAGCAAGGGTAGCGAGGGCCCCAATGAGCAGTTCTTC.

There are a few counts of this clonotype. The V call is TRBV12-3 or TRBV12-4, the J call TRBJ1-6; TRBD1 is a possible D gene (6 bases). Trimming shortened V by 6 bases and J by 0 bases, and 15 bases separated the two germline ends. This CDR3 is 17 amino acids long. The CDR3 reads CASSLGQSASYNSPLHF. The CDR3, as DNA: TGTGCCAGCAGCCTCGGACAGTCCGCCTCCTATAATTCACCCCTCCACTTT.